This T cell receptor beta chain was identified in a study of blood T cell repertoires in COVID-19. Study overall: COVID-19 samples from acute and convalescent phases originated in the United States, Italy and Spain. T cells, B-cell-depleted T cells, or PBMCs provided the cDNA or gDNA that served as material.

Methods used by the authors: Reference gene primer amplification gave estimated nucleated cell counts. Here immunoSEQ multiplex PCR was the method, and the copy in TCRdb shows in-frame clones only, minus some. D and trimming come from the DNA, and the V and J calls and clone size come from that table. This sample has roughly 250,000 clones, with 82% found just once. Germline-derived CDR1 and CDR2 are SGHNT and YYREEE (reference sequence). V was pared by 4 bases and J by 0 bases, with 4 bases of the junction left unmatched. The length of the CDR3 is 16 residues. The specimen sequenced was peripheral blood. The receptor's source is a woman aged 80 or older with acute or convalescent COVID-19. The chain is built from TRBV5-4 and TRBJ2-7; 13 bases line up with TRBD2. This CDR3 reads CASSPWTSGSSYEQYF. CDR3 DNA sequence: TGTGCCAGCAGCCCATGGACTAGCGGGAGCTCCTACGAGCAGTACTTC. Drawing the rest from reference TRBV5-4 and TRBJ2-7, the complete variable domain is ETGVTQSPTHLIKTRGQQVTLRCSSQSGHNTVSWYQQALGQGPQFIFQYYREEENGRGNFPPRFSGLQFPNYSSELNVNALELDDSALYLCASSPWTSGSSYEQYFGPGTRLTVT.